A selection of T cell receptor beta chains follows, all from one sample in a study of T cells after yellow fever vaccination. TCRdb recomputed calls from the 5' RACE reads with MiXCR, one row per CDR3 protein. Among fewer than 650,000 distinct CDR3 sequences listed, about a fifth were seen once. This specimen was PBMCs, taken about 21 days after the first yellow fever vaccination. Receptors originate from a man younger than 30 who received the YFV17D yellow fever vaccine. Both conserved end residues are trimmed from each CDR3. Rows may omit the clone size; those that give it use once, few, many or a size class.

CDR3 protein: ASSLWPSSYNEQF; J gene: TRBJ2-1; clone size: -; V gene: TRBV5-5; CDR3 length: 13
CDR3 protein: ASSVTGLVQETQY; J gene: TRBJ2-5; clone size: -; V gene: TRBV9; CDR3 length: 13
CDR3 protein: ASSLGPSGGAYQETQY; J gene: TRBJ2-5; clone size: -; V gene: TRBV7-6; CDR3 length: 16
CDR3 protein: ASSQTNDLGYT; J gene: TRBJ1-2; clone size: -; V gene: TRBV7-9; CDR3 length: 11
CDR3 protein: SALTGGVETQY; J gene: TRBJ2-5; clone size: few; V gene: TRBV20-1; CDR3 length: 11
CDR3 protein: ASRSDSLNTEAF; J gene: TRBJ1-1; clone size: few; V gene: TRBV12-3/TRBV12-4; CDR3 length: 12
CDR3 protein: ASSERDSAYEQY; J gene: TRBJ2-7; clone size: few; V gene: TRBV6-4; CDR3 length: 12
CDR3 protein: AASQTSGVPDPQY; J gene: TRBJ2-3; clone size: -; V gene: TRBV7-9; CDR3 length: 13
CDR3 protein: ASSPVTGPEGYT; J gene: TRBJ1-2; clone size: -; V gene: TRBV7-9; CDR3 length: 12
CDR3 protein: ASSLGFRTGRGTDTQY; J gene: TRBJ2-3; clone size: few; V gene: TRBV11-2; CDR3 length: 16
CDR3 protein: ATRVQGGDEQF; J gene: TRBJ2-1; clone size: -; V gene: TRBV24-1; CDR3 length: 11
CDR3 protein: ASSLERFSTDTQY; J gene: TRBJ2-3; clone size: few; V gene: TRBV5-1; CDR3 length: 13
CDR3 protein: AISRISTDTQY; J gene: TRBJ2-3; clone size: -; V gene: TRBV10-3; CDR3 length: 11
CDR3 protein: ASSPLGQGDGNTIY; J gene: TRBJ1-3; clone size: few; V gene: TRBV5-1; CDR3 length: 14
CDR3 protein: SARDPSSGGNYEQY; J gene: TRBJ2-7; clone size: few; V gene: TRBV20-1; CDR3 length: 14
CDR3 protein: ASSWGDGINQPQH; J gene: TRBJ1-5; clone size: few; V gene: TRBV5-1; CDR3 length: 13
CDR3 protein: ASARGGSRAGETQY; J gene: TRBJ2-5; clone size: -; V gene: TRBV7-3; CDR3 length: 14
CDR3 protein: SADSGGAVETQY; J gene: TRBJ2-5; clone size: many; V gene: TRBV20-1; CDR3 length: 12
CDR3 protein: ASSLEGTSNEQF; J gene: TRBJ2-1; clone size: -; V gene: TRBV11-2; CDR3 length: 12
CDR3 protein: SASQGDYGYT; J gene: TRBJ1-2; clone size: -; V gene: TRBV20-1; CDR3 length: 10
CDR3 protein: ASSQLTPGELF; J gene: TRBJ2-2; clone size: -; V gene: TRBV3-1; CDR3 length: 11
CDR3 protein: ASSWVLAGVTDTQY; J gene: TRBJ2-3; clone size: few; V gene: TRBV12-3/TRBV12-4; CDR3 length: 14
CDR3 protein: ASSPWSGNTEAF; J gene: TRBJ1-1; clone size: few; V gene: TRBV18; CDR3 length: 12
CDR3 protein: AWSVSGAATDTQY; J gene: TRBJ2-3; clone size: -; V gene: TRBV30; CDR3 length: 13
CDR3 protein: ASTSSFGNTIY; J gene: TRBJ1-3; clone size: -; V gene: TRBV7-2; CDR3 length: 11
CDR3 protein: SAGDTTGSYGYT; J gene: TRBJ1-2; clone size: many; V gene: TRBV20-1; CDR3 length: 12
CDR3 protein: ASSVGGAGNEQY; J gene: TRBJ2-7; clone size: few; V gene: TRBV9; CDR3 length: 12
CDR3 protein: SATTTGVGRDEQF; J gene: TRBJ2-1; clone size: few; V gene: TRBV20-1; CDR3 length: 13
CDR3 protein: ASSQDGNSNQPQH; J gene: TRBJ1-5; clone size: few; V gene: TRBV3-1; CDR3 length: 13
CDR3 protein: ASSRGLAGWNEQF; J gene: TRBJ2-1; clone size: few; V gene: TRBV5-6; CDR3 length: 13
CDR3 protein: ASSKGLQTSTDTQY; J gene: TRBJ2-3; clone size: -; V gene: TRBV5-1; CDR3 length: 14
CDR3 protein: ASSQDPGTSIVEETQY; J gene: TRBJ2-5; clone size: few; V gene: TRBV4-1; CDR3 length: 16
CDR3 protein: ASSPDSGGLFYEQY; J gene: TRBJ2-7; clone size: -; V gene: TRBV7-2; CDR3 length: 14
CDR3 protein: SVAGNPYNEQF; J gene: TRBJ2-1; clone size: few; V gene: TRBV29-1; CDR3 length: 11
CDR3 protein: ASSPGIRDQPQH; J gene: TRBJ1-5; clone size: -; V gene: TRBV18; CDR3 length: 12
CDR3 protein: ASSFQGRVQY; J gene: TRBJ2-4; clone size: few; V gene: TRBV5-1; CDR3 length: 10
CDR3 protein: ASSSLGQDDNEQF; J gene: TRBJ2-1; clone size: few; V gene: TRBV5-1; CDR3 length: 13
CDR3 protein: ASSPRQGGDTGELF; J gene: TRBJ2-2; clone size: -; V gene: TRBV4-3; CDR3 length: 14
CDR3 protein: ASSLKGGAYNEQF; J gene: TRBJ2-1; clone size: few; V gene: TRBV7-3; CDR3 length: 13
CDR3 protein: ASKRDSYNEQF; J gene: TRBJ2-1; clone size: few; V gene: TRBV12-3/TRBV12-4; CDR3 length: 11
CDR3 protein: SVEGSSGSSYEQY; J gene: TRBJ2-7; clone size: few; V gene: TRBV29-1; CDR3 length: 13
CDR3 protein: ATTPGQGIGELF; J gene: TRBJ2-2; clone size: -; V gene: TRBV15; CDR3 length: 12
CDR3 protein: ASSLEPLWGYEQY; J gene: TRBJ2-7; clone size: few; V gene: TRBV12-3/TRBV12-4; CDR3 length: 13
CDR3 protein: AIKVNTEAF; J gene: TRBJ1-1; clone size: -; V gene: TRBV10-3; CDR3 length: 9
CDR3 protein: ASSPPTGATGEQY; J gene: TRBJ2-7; clone size: -; V gene: TRBV18; CDR3 length: 13
CDR3 protein: SVYQVPTEAF; J gene: TRBJ1-1; clone size: -; V gene: TRBV29-1; CDR3 length: 10
CDR3 protein: ATGRGVAEAF; J gene: TRBJ1-1; clone size: -; V gene: TRBV15; CDR3 length: 10
CDR3 protein: ASSLRLGGYLDTQY; J gene: TRBJ2-3; clone size: few; V gene: TRBV9; CDR3 length: 14
CDR3 protein: ATRGADPNTGELF; J gene: TRBJ2-2; clone size: -; V gene: TRBV19; CDR3 length: 13
CDR3 protein: ASSSRGWGRNTEAF; J gene: TRBJ1-1; clone size: -; V gene: TRBV6-5; CDR3 length: 14
CDR3 protein: ASSWTGQLNTGELF; J gene: TRBJ2-2; clone size: few; V gene: TRBV5-1; CDR3 length: 14
CDR3 protein: ASSQDGTGTTGELF; J gene: TRBJ2-2; clone size: few; V gene: TRBV4-2; CDR3 length: 14
CDR3 protein: ASRYQGGVTDTQY; J gene: TRBJ2-3; clone size: -; V gene: TRBV5-4; CDR3 length: 13
CDR3 protein: ASSDDSGETQY; J gene: TRBJ2-5; clone size: few; V gene: TRBV5-4; CDR3 length: 11
CDR3 protein: ASSFGTSVNEQF; J gene: TRBJ2-1; clone size: -; V gene: TRBV5-1; CDR3 length: 12